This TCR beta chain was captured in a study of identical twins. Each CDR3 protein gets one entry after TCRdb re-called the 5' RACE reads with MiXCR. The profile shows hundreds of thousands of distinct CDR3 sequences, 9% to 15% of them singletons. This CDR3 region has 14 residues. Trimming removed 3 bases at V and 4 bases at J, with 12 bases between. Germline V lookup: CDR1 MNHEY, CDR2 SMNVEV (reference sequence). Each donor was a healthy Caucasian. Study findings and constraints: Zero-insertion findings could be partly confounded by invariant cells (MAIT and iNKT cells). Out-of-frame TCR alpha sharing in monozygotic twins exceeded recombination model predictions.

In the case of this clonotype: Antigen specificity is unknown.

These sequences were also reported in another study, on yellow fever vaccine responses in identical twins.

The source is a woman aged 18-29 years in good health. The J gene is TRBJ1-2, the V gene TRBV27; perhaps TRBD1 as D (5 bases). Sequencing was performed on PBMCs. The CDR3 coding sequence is TGTGCCAGCAGTTTGGTCGGGACCCTCTATGGCTACACCTTC. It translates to CASSLVGTLYGYTF.